The 4 T cell receptor beta chains listed next were all sequenced from one sample in a study of cytomegalovirus exposure and HLA in healthy donors. The PCR made use of 60 Vbeta and 13 Jbeta primers. Assay used: immunoSEQ multiplex PCR; TCRdb lists only in-frame clones, some missing. In the table there are about 120,000 clones, about four fifths of which are singletons. The sequenced sample consisted of PBMCs. Receptors were obtained from a woman in her 30s in good health and CMV-seronegative.

The chain recombines TRBV2 with TRBJ1-5; 7 bases are shared with TRBD1. CDR1 and CDR2 (germline): SNHLY, FYNNEI. The length of the CDR3 is 14 residues. V lost 4 bases, J lost 5 bases, and 5 bases stayed unmatched. CDR3 sequence reads: CASSGSGGDQPQHF. The CDR3, as DNA: TGTGCCAGCAGTGGGTCAGGGGGAGATCAGCCCCAGCATTTT.

In its sample, this clone was seen a few times. The chain has TRBV2 and TRBJ2-1; TRBD2 matches at 11 bases. The CDR3 is 18 amino acids. The V gene's germline CDR1 is SNHLY and CDR2 FYNNEI. Germline trimming cut 3 bases from V and 7 bases from J; bases unmatched to any gene: 14. In DNA form, the CDR3 reads TGTGCCAGCAGTGATAACCTAGCGGGAGGTATAATTAAGAATGAGCAGTTCTTC. Protein sequence: CASSDNLAGGIIKNEQFF. Combining the CDR3 with reference TRBV2 and TRBJ2-1 gives the whole variable domain EPEVTQTPSHQVTQMGQEVILRCVPISNHLYFYWYRQILGQKVEFLVSFYNNEISEKSEIFDDQFSVERPDGSNFTLKIRSTKLEDSAMYFCASSDNLAGGIIKNEQFFGPGTRLTVL.

The genes are TRBV6-6 and TRBJ1-6; possibly TRBD1 for D (6 bases). V was clipped by 4 bases and J by 12 bases, with 16 bases between them. The CDR3 has 14 amino acids. CDR1 and CDR2 (germline): MNHNY, SVGAGI (reference sequence). The DNA of the CDR3 is TGTGCCAGCAGTTCCGGTACAGGGTTGGGACCCCTCCACTTT. This gives the protein CASSSGTGLGPLHF.

This clone came up once. V gene TRBV6-4 combines with J gene TRBJ2-4; 7 nucleotides match TRBD2. Germline V CDR1 and CDR2: MRHNA, SNTAGT. V shed 0 bases and J 7 bases; nucleotides not matched to a gene: 12. This CDR3 contains 17 residues. This chain's CDR3 is CASSDSRSGEAANIQYF. The CDR3 DNA follows: TGTGCCAGCAGTGACTCGAGAAGCGGGGAGGCGGCTAACATTCAGTACTTC.